This entry features one T cell receptor (beta chain) sequence. The CDR3 is made up of 15 amino acids. From germline, CDR1 is SGHTA and CDR2 FQGNSA. The junction had 13 bases not matched to a gene; V was cut back by 6 bases and J by 9 bases. Original processing notes: Nucleated cell counts were estimated from reference gene primer amplification. Produced via immunoSEQ multiplex PCR; TCRdb's table is partial and in-frame only. V and J calls and clone size are given by that table; D and trimming were obtained from the DNA. This sample carries more than 65,000 clones, roughly 89% of them seen once, and the ten largest clones take 3.5% to 4%. The sample belongs to a study of blood T cell repertoires in COVID-19. Turning to the study itself: Material from acute and convalescent COVID-19 was sourced from the United States, Italy and Spain. From T cells, B-cell-depleted T cells, or PBMCs came the material, which was cDNA or gDNA.

Sequencing input: peripheral blood. The origin of this receptor is a man aged 50 to 60 with acute or convalescent COVID-19. V is TRBV7-2 and J is TRBJ1-3; 8 nucleotides agree with TRBD1. CDR3 residues: CASRPGQGSSGTIYF. The CDR3 DNA reads TGTGCCAGCAGGCCCGGACAGGGAAGTAGCGGCACCATATATTTT.